These 5 T cell receptor beta chains share one sample of origin, sequenced in a study of T cell responses to AZD1222 COVID-19 vaccine. Clones were sequenced by immunoSEQ multiplex PCR, and TCRdb holds only the in-frame ones, with some missing. The data show 90,000 to 110,000 clones, 82% seen once. Sequencing was performed on peripheral blood, taken on day 0 of AZD1222 vaccination. The receptors were gathered from an adult in good health.

The chain uses TRBV4-1 and TRBJ2-7; D tentatively fits TRBD1 or TRBD2 (5 bases each). This CDR3 contains 18 residues. V lost 4 bases and J lost 0, with 22 bases in between. CDR1 is MGHRA and CDR2 is YSYEKL in the germline V gene. The DNA of the CDR3 is TGCGCCAGCAGCCGTCAACAAGGGGAAGTGGGAGCCTCCTACGAGCAGTACTTC. Encoded protein: CASSRQQGEVGASYEQYF.

This clone appeared a few times. J is TRBJ1-2 and V is TRBV7-9; D is unclear. Trimming cost V 3 bases and J 7 bases, with 12 bases left between them. Germline loops: CDR1 SEHNR, CDR2 FQNEAQ (reference sequence). The length of the CDR3 is 13 residues. The CDR3, as DNA: TGTGCCAGCAGCTTCCTCACCGCGGGTGGCTACACCTTC. Its protein product is CASSFLTAGGYTF.

V is TRBV11-3 and J is TRBJ1-1; D is undetermined. Germline CDR1 and CDR2: SGHNT and YENEEA. CDR3 size: 12 residues. V was clipped by 1 base and J by 10 bases, with 10 bases between them. In DNA, the CDR3 is TGTGCCAGCAGCTTAGGAGGTGGGAGAGCTTTCTTT. As protein: CASSLGGGRAFF.

V and J are TRBV19 and TRBJ1-3, with 7 bases aligning to TRBD1. The CDR3 loop spans 15 amino acids. CDR1 is LNHDA and CDR2 is SQIVND in the germline V gene (reference sequence). The V and J ends lost 6 bases and 7 bases, in that order; junction bases with no gene match: 12. The CDR3 DNA reads as TGTGCCAGTAGAGAAGGGCAGGGGGGTACGAACACCATATATTTT. It is translated as CASREGQGGTNTIYF.

The chain employs TRBV5-1 and TRBJ2-1; 7 bases agree with TRBD1. Looked up from germline, CDR1 is SGHRS and CDR2 is YFSETQ. CDR3 length equals 16 residues. V shed 0 bases and J 0 bases; nucleotides not matched to a gene: 3. The CDR3 here is CASSLGPGGSYNEQFF. The CDR3 region has the DNA TGCGCCAGCAGCTTGGGGCCAGGGGGCTCCTACAATGAGCAGTTCTTC.